The 25 T cell receptor beta chains reported below all come from one sample, sequenced in a study of identical twins. TCRdb ran MiXCR on the 5' RACE reads and lists one entry per CDR3 protein. The repertoire holds hundreds of thousands of distinct CDR3 sequences, with 15% to 20% as singletons. This sample also belongs to another study, concerning T cells expressing NK-cell markers.

Source material: PBMCs. These receptors were taken from a woman aged 18-30 years in good health.

This clonotype was picked up a small number of times. The rearrangement joins TRBV5-1 to TRBJ2-3; the D is unclear. The CDR3 covers 15 residues. CDR1 SGHRS and CDR2 YFSETQ come from the germline V gene. V lost 1 base to trimming and J lost 2 bases, with 11 bases between them. The CDR3 is CASSLPPENTDTQYF. The CDR3 DNA reads TGCGCCAGCAGCTTGCCGCCCGAAAACACAGATACGCAGTATTTT.

This clonotype was seen a few times. The V call is TRBV6-2 or TRBV6-3, the J call TRBJ2-1; tentative D call: TRBD2 (6 bases). The germline V gene has CDR1 MNHEY and CDR2 SVGEGT. This CDR3 region has 14 residues. The germline V and J ends were trimmed by 6 bases and 1 base, with 10 bases remaining between them. CDR3 DNA sequence: TGTGCCAGCAGCCGACTAGGATCCTACAATGAGCAGTTCTTC. It codes for CASSRLGSYNEQFF.

There are a few counts of this clonotype. The chain is built from TRBV7-8 and TRBJ2-5; 10 nucleotides agree with TRBD2. The CDR3 extends over 16 amino acids. Per germline, CDR1 SGHVS and CDR2 FQNEAQ. V trimming: 5 bases; J trimming: 0 bases; junction bases outside the gene matches: 6. The CDR3 DNA follows: TGTGCCAGCAGCGACCCTAGCGGGGGATACCAAGAGACCCAGTACTTC. Protein sequence: CASSDPSGGYQETQYF.

This chain joins TRBV6-5 and TRBJ1-3; no definite D call. Germline V gene lookup returns CDR1 MNHEY and CDR2 SVGAGI. The CDR3 consists of 15 residues. V was shortened by 1 base and J by 0 bases, with 7 bases between the two germline ends. The CDR3 reads CASSYFQASGNTIYF. DNA for the CDR3: TGTGCCAGCAGTTACTTCCAGGCCTCTGGAAACACCATATATTTT.

DNA for the CDR3: TGTGCCAGCAGCCCCGAGCGGGTTAAGACCGGGGAGCTGTTTTTT. Translating it yields CASSPERVKTGELFF. The chain combines TRBV7-2 with TRBJ2-2; a weak D match, TRBD2 (6 bases). V lost 5 bases and J 5 bases, leaving 15 bases between the germline ends. Germline V gene lookup returns CDR1 SGHTA and CDR2 FQGNSA. This CDR3 comprises 15 residues.

In its sample, this clonotype was seen a few times. The chain carries TRBV29-1 and TRBJ2-7; D is undetermined. The CDR3 has 13 amino acids. Germline V gives CDR1 SQVTM, CDR2 ANQGSEA. V was shortened by 5 bases and J by 2 bases, with 13 bases between the two germline ends. CDR3 sequence reads: CSVRGNLAYEQYF. CDR3 DNA: TGCAGCGTTCGCGGTAACCTTGCCTACGAGCAGTACTTC.

This clonotype was seen a few times. The chain couples TRBV20-1 to TRBJ1-3; D gene unclear. Per germline, CDR1 DFQATT and CDR2 SNEGSKA (reference sequence). Between the trimmed V and J ends, which lost 6 bases and 4 bases, there was a span of 13 bases. The CDR3 contains 13 residues. The DNA for the CDR3 is TGCAGTGCAAATGCCGGGGTCGGAAACACCATATATTTT. Translation: CSANAGVGNTIYF.

The CDR3 DNA follows: TGCAGTCGCAGCGGGGGGGCTCACACAGATACGCAGTATTTT. It encodes CSRSGGAHTDTQYF. The V gene is TRBV20-1, the J gene TRBJ2-3; 10 nucleotides agree with TRBD2. From germline, CDR1 is DFQATT and CDR2 SNEGSKA (reference sequence). V lost 8 bases, J lost 2 bases, and 7 bases stayed unmatched. The CDR3 contains 14 residues.

This clonotype showed up many times. The chain couples TRBV20-1 to TRBJ1-1; 8 nucleotides align to TRBD1. Germline V gene lookup returns CDR1 DFQATT and CDR2 SNEGSKA (reference sequence). The CDR3 covers 14 residues. V shed 1 base and J 6 bases; nucleotides not matched to a gene: 7. In nucleotides, the CDR3 is TGCAGTGCTAGAGTCCCAGGGGGCAGGTCTGAAGCTTTCTTT. It encodes CSARVPGGRSEAFF.

J is TRBJ2-5 and V is TRBV6-5; 7 positions agree with TRBD2. V gave up 5 bases and J gave up 4 bases; unmatched junction bases: 4. The germline CDR1 and CDR2 sequences are MNHEY and SVGAGI. CDR3 length: 13 residues. CDR3 residues: CASSTSVGETQYF. The CDR3 coding sequence is TGTGCCAGCAGTACTAGCGTTGGAGAGACCCAGTACTTC.

This sequence joins TRBV30 and TRBJ1-2; no clear D. The V and J ends lost 4 bases and 6 bases respectively, with 6 bases between them. The germline CDR1 and CDR2 sequences are GTSNPN and SVGIG (reference sequence). This CDR3 is built from 10 residues. The CDR3, as DNA: TGTGCCTGGAAAGGGAATGGCTACACCTTC. This encodes CAWKGNGYTF.

In this sample, this clonotype turned up many times. This chain connects TRBV12-3 or TRBV12-4 to TRBJ2-5; the D is unclear. The CDR3 length is 11 residues. The ends were cut back, 4 bases at V and 4 bases at J, with 4 bases in the middle. CDR3 region: CASSSSETQYF. As DNA, the CDR3 is TGTGCCAGCAGTTCCTCAGAGACCCAGTACTTC.

The V call is TRBV7-7, the J call TRBJ2-5; perhaps TRBD2 as D (6 bases). Per germline, CDR1 SSHAT and CDR2 FNYEAQ (reference sequence). CDR3 size: 14 residues. V shed 2 bases and J shed 4 bases, with 11 bases lying between them. For the CDR3, the DNA is TGTGCCAGCAGCTTAATAGGGCGGGGAGAGACCCAGTACTTC. It yields the protein CASSLIGRGETQYF. The whole variable domain, filled in from reference TRBV7-7 and TRBJ2-5, reads GAGVSQSPRYKVTKRGQDVTLRCDPISSHATLYWYQQALGQGPEFLTYFNYEAQPDKSGLPSDRFSAERPEGSISTLTIQRTEQRDSAMYRCASSLIGRGETQYFGPGTRLLVL.

This clonotype was observed a few times. This chain joins TRBV20-1 and TRBJ2-5, with D maybe TRBD1 (6 bases). V lost 4 bases to trimming and J lost 7 bases, with 16 bases between them. CDR3 length: 13 residues. The V gene's germline CDR1 is DFQATT and CDR2 SNEGSKA (reference sequence). CDR3: CSATPSLRGTQYF. As DNA, the CDR3 is TGCAGTGCTACCCCCAGCCTCAGGGGGACCCAGTACTTC.

This clonotype was detected a few times. The chain uses TRBV6-2 or TRBV6-3 and TRBJ2-7; D remains ambiguous. The V gene's germline CDR1 is MNHEY and CDR2 SVGEGT. This CDR3 is 15 amino acids long. V lost 4 bases and J lost 4, with 17 bases in between. The CDR3 DNA reads as TGTGCCAGCAGTTCAACCCCCCAGGCCCAATACGAGCAGTACTTC. The encoded protein is CASSSTPQAQYEQYF.

This clonotype was seen more than once but under ten times. The V and J genes are TRBV5-1 and TRBJ2-5; 11 bases line up with TRBD1. J gave up 5 bases and V 0 bases, and 6 bases lay outside the gene matches. The CDR3 sequence is 16 residues long. Germline V lookup: CDR1 SGHRS, CDR2 YFSETQ. The CDR3 bases are TGCGCCAGCAGCTTGGCCGGGACAGGGGGTGGCGAGACCCAGTACTTC. Residues: CASSLAGTGGGETQYF.

This clonotype appeared a few times. V and J are TRBV7-6 and TRBJ2-5, with unresolved D. Germline V gene data show CDR1 as SGHVS and CDR2 as FNYEAQ. This CDR3 has 14 residues. Trimming shortened V by 1 base and J by 4 bases, and 10 bases separated the two germline ends. As DNA, the CDR3 is TGTGCCAGCAGCTTAGGAGTTGTGGGAGAGACCCAGTACTTC. Encoded protein: CASSLGVVGETQYF.

The CDR3 spells CASSEDDGSYYGYTF. DNA for the CDR3: TGTGCCAGCAGTGAAGATGACGGCAGCTACTATGGCTACACCTTC. The chain has TRBV6-1 and TRBJ1-2; D not resolved. This CDR3 comprises 15 residues. Germline V lookup: CDR1 MNHNS, CDR2 SASEGT. The V end lost 1 base, the J end lost 3 bases, and 12 bases lay between the germline ends.

The chain's CDR3 is CASSLVTVSSYNEQFF. Here the CDR3 DNA reads TGTGCCAGCAGCTTAGTGACCGTTAGCTCCTACAATGAGCAGTTCTTC. The V call is TRBV7-6, the J call TRBJ2-1; D unresolved. Germline lookup yields CDR1 SGHVS and CDR2 FNYEAQ. V gave up 1 base and J gave up 0 bases, with 10 bases separating them. The CDR3 sequence is 16 residues long.

A few counts support this clonotype. The chain combines TRBV6-2 or TRBV6-3 with TRBJ1-1, with a weak D call TRBD1 (5 bases). The V gene's germline CDR1 is MNHEY and CDR2 SVGEGT. CDR3 length equals 17 residues. Deletions cut 2 bases from V and 0 bases from J, with 16 bases between. CDR3 nucleotides: TGTGCCAGCAGTTACAGGGGTCGGAATTTAATGAACACTGAAGCTTTCTTT. Amino acids: CASSYRGRNLMNTEAFF.

This clonotype has a handful of counts. This sequence joins TRBV29-1 and TRBJ1-1; D not resolved. Trimming removed 4 bases from V and 1 base from J, with 10 bases in between. This CDR3 is built from 13 residues. CDR1 and CDR2 from the germline V gene are SQVTM and ANQGSEA. CDR3 sequence (DNA): TGCAGCGTTGTTCCCCCAGAGAACACTGAAGCTTTCTTT. Amino acids: CSVVPPENTEAFF.

This chain uses TRBV7-9 with TRBJ2-7; tentatively, D is TRBD2 (5 bases). The CDR3 loop spans 13 amino acids. Trimming shortened V by 4 bases and J by 4 bases, and 11 bases separated the two germline ends. The germline CDR1 and CDR2 sequences are SEHNR and FQNEAQ (reference sequence). DNA for the CDR3: TGTGCCAGCAGCTCTGGAAGCGGTTACGAGCAGTACTTC. Its translation: CASSSGSGYEQYF.

The chain joins TRBV12-3 or TRBV12-4 to TRBJ1-1; the D gene is possibly TRBD1 (5 bases). V lost 3 bases to trimming and J lost 1 base, with 15 bases between them. This CDR3 comprises 16 residues. The CDR3, as DNA: TGTGCCAGCAGTTTCAACCCGGGACGGCGGAACACTGAAGCTTTCTTT. It specifies CASSFNPGRRNTEAFF.

This clonotype was seen ten or more times. This chain links TRBV6-5 with TRBJ2-1; 9 bases map to TRBD2. The germline V gene has CDR1 MNHEY and CDR2 SVGAGI. The CDR3 is 15 residues long. Trimming took 7 bases from V and 12 from J; bases not matched to a gene: 16. DNA of the CDR3: TGTGCCAGCACCCGTGGGGGTAGCGGGAGCATAGGGCAGTTCTTC. Protein: CASTRGGSGSIGQFF.

This clonotype has more than one count but fewer than ten. Compared with germline, one end of the junction differs, possibly owing to a read error. The chain couples TRBV20-1 to TRBJ2-3; the D is unclear. The germline V gene has CDR1 DFQATT and CDR2 SNEGSKA (reference sequence). The CDR3 consists of 12 residues. CDR3 amino acids: CSARVPTDTQYF. CDR3 nucleotides: TGCAGTGCGAGAGTACCCACAGATACGCAGTATTTT.